What follows are 2 T cell receptor beta chains derived from one specimen sequenced in a study of blood T cells in healthy people across ages. With a J-beta primer mix and a sample-barcoded 5' primer, a second PCR ran about 6 to 11 cycles. TCRdb re-analysed the 5' RACE reads in MiXCR, keeping a single row per CDR3 protein. The data contain about 1,500,000 distinct CDR3 sequences, over 25% of them singletons. The sequenced sample was blood. The receptor source for this set is a woman in her twenties or thirties in good health.

In this sample, this clonotype turned up a few times. V usage is TRBV7-9 and J usage is TRBJ1-5; D might be TRBD1 (6 bases). Looked up from germline, CDR1 is SEHNR and CDR2 is FQNEAQ (reference sequence). The CDR3 contains 17 residues. Trimming stripped 2 bases from V and 2 bases from J, with 16 bases between. CDR3 bases: TGTGCCAGCAGCTTAAGTTTCGGGGGGGCGGGCAATCAGCCCCAGCATTTT. This encodes CASSLSFGGAGNQPQHF.

The rearrangement links TRBV20-1 to TRBJ2-5, with D unresolved. Germline values: CDR1 DFQATT, CDR2 SNEGSKA (reference sequence). This CDR3 is 13 amino acids long. The ends were cut back, 2 bases at V and 1 base at J, with 8 bases in the middle. CDR3 in amino acids: CSARWAAQETQYF. The CDR3 DNA reads TGCAGTGCTAGATGGGCGGCCCAAGAGACCCAGTACTTC.